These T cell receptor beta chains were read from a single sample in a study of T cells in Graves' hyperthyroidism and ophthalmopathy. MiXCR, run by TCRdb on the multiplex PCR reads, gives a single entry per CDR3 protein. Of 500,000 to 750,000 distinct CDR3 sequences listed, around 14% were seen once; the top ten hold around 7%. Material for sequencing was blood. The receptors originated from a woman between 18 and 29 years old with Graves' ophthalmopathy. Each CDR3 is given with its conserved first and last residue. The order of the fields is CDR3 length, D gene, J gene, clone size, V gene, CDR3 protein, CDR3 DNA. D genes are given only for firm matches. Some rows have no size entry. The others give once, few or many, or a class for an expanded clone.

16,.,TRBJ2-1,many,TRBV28,CASSLPTSAGYNEQFF,TGTGCCAGCAGTCTTCCGACCTCAGCTGGCTACAATGAGCAGTTCTTC
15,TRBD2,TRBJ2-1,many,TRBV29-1,CSVEIQLAGYNEQFF,TGCAGCGTTGAAATCCAACTAGCGGGATACAATGAGCAGTTCTTC
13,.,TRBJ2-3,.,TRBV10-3,CAISYRETDTQYF,TGTGCCATCAGTTACCGGGAGACAGATACGCAGTATTTT
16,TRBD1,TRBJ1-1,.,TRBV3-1,CASSLQPGTENTEAFF,TGTGCCAGCAGCCTACAACCCGGGACAGAGAACACTGAAGCTTTCTTT
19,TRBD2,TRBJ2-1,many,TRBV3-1,CASSQDPRSGRRTYNEQFF,TGTGCCAGCAGCCAAGACCCTCGGAGCGGGAGAAGAACCTACAATGAGCAGTTCTTC
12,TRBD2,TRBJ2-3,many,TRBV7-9,CASAREGNTQYF,TGTGCCAGCGCCCGGGAGGGTAATACGCAGTATTTT
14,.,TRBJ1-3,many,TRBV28,CASSPALSGNTIYF,TGTGCCAGCAGCCCAGCTCTCTCTGGAAACACCATATATTTT
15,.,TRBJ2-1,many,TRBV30,CAWSVLGGSYNEQFF,TGTGCCTGGAGTGTACTGGGCGGCTCCTACAATGAGCAGTTCTTC
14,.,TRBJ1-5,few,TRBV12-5,CASGLMGAQQPQHF,TGTGCTAGTGGTTTGATGGGGGCCCAGCAGCCCCAGCATTTT
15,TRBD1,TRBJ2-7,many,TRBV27,CASRRTGTGSYEQYF,TGTGCCAGCAGGCGAACCGGGACAGGGAGCTACGAGCAGTACTTC
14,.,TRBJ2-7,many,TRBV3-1,CASSQETVSYEQYF,TGTGCCAGCAGCCAAGAGACGGTCTCCTACGAGCAGTACTTC